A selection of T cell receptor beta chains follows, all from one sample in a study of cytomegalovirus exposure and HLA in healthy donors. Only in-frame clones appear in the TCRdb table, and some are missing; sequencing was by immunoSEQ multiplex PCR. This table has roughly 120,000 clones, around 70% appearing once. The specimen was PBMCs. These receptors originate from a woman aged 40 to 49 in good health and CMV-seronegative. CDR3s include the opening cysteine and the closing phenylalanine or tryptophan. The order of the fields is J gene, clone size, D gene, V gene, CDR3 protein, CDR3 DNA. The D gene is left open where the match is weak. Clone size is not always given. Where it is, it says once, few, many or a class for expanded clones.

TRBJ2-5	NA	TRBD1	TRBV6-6	CASSTDRGREETQYF	TGTGCCAGCAGCACCGACAGGGGGCGCGAGGAGACCCAGTACTTC
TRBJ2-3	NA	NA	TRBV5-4	CASSAGTSTDTQYF	TGTGCCAGCAGCGCAGGTACTAGCACAGATACGCAGTATTTT
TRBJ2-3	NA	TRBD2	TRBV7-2	CASSRALANTQYF	TGTGCCAGCAGTCGGGCACTAGCGAATACGCAGTATTTT
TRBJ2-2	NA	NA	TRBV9	CASSPGTPTGELFF	TGTGCCAGCAGCCCCGGGACACCCACCGGGGAGCTGTTTTTT
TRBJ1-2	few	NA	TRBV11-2	CASSLVLDTGYGYTF	TGTGCCAGCAGCTTAGTGCTGGACACGGGCTATGGCTACACCTTC
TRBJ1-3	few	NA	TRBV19	CASSLSSGNTIYF	TGTGCCAGTAGTCTTTCCTCTGGAAACACCATATATTTT
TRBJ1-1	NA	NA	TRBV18	CASSEQGAMNTEAFF	TGTGCCAGCTCAGAACAGGGAGCCATGAACACTGAAGCTTTCTTT
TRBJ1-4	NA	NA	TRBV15	CATSTGGITNEKLFF	TGTGCCACCAGCACGGGGGGCATCACTAATGAAAAACTGTTTTTT
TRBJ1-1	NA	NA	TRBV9	CASSPHEANTEAFF	TGTGCCAGCAGCCCGCACGAAGCGAACACTGAAGCTTTCTTT
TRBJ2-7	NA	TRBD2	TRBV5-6	CASSWNSGNSYEQYF	TGTGCCAGCAGCTGGAATAGCGGGAACTCCTACGAGCAGTACTTC
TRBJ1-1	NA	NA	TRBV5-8	CASSFGGSGIEAFF	TGTGCCAGCAGCTTCGGGGGATCCGGGATTGAAGCTTTCTTT
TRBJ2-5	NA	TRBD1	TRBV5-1	CASSWDRPQETQYF	TGCGCCAGCAGCTGGGACAGGCCGCAAGAGACCCAGTACTTC
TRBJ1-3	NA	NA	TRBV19	CASSIDSSSGNTIYF	TGTGCCAGTAGTATTGACAGCTCCTCTGGAAACACCATATATTTT
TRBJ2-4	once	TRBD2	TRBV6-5	CASSRSGGRENIQYF	TGTGCCAGCAGTCGTAGCGGGGGGCGGGAAAACATTCAGTACTTC
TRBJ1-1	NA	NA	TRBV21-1	CASSLRPTGVMWDTEAFF	TGTGCCAGCAGCCTTCGACCGACAGGGGTGATGTGGGACACTGAAGCTTTCTTT
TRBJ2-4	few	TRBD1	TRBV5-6	CASSGGTGGLHIQYF	TGTGCCAGCAGCGGGGGGACAGGGGGTTTACACATTCAGTACTTC
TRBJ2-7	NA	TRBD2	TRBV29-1	CSVVPSGSSYEQYF	TGCAGCGTTGTTCCTAGCGGGAGCTCCTACGAGCAGTACTTC
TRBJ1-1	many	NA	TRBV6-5	CASSKTENTEAFF	TGTGCCAGCAGCAAGACAGAGAACACTGAAGCTTTCTTT
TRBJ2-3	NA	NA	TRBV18	CASSPRSTSTDTQYF	TGTGCCAGCTCACCCCGGAGTACTAGCACAGATACGCAGTATTTT
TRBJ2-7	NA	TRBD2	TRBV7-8	CASSPTTSGTYEQYF	TGTGCCAGCAGCCCAACGACTAGCGGGACCTACGAGCAGTACTTC
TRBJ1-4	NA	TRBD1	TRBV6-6	CASSPGQGAREKLFF	TGTGCCAGCAGTCCCGGACAGGGGGCCAGGGAAAAACTGTTTTTT
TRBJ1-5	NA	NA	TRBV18	CASSPKGGELNQPQHF	TGTGCCAGCTCACCAAAAGGCGGGGAGTTAAATCAGCCCCAGCATTTT
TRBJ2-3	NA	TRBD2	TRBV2	CASSEAAGTSGGSPPRYF	TGTGCCAGCAGTGAAGCGGCAGGGACTAGCGGGGGGTCCCCGCCCCGGTATTTT
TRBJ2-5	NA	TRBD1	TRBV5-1	CASSSPDRVETQYF	TGCGCCAGCAGCTCCCCGGACAGGGTGGAGACCCAGTACTTC
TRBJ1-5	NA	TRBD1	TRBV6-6	CASSYSGQGNQPQHF	TGTGCCAGCAGTTACTCGGGACAGGGGAATCAGCCCCAGCATTTT
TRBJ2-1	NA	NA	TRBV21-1	CASRTRDRGYNEQFF	TGTGCCAGCAGGACCCGGGACAGGGGCTACAATGAGCAGTTCTTC
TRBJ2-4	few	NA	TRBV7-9	CASSSPRSEGSKNIQYF	TGTGCCAGCAGCTCGCCCCGGAGTGAGGGATCGAAAAACATTCAGTACTTC
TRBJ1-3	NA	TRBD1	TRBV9	CASSPTGGSGNTIYF	TGTGCCAGCAGCCCCACAGGGGGCTCTGGAAACACCATATATTTT
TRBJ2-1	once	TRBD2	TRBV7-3	CASSLKASGGAAYNEQFF	TGTGCCAGCAGCTTAAAGGCTAGCGGGGGGGCTGCCTACAATGAGCAGTTCTTC
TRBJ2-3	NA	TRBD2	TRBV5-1	CASSLGERGGMDTQYF	TGCGCCAGCAGCTTGGGTGAGCGGGGGGGCATGGATACGCAGTATTTT
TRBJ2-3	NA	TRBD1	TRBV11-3	CASSSSQGADTQYF	TGTGCCAGCAGCTCAAGCCAGGGGGCAGATACGCAGTATTTT
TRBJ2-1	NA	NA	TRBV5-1	CASSGGEYNEQFF	TGCGCCAGCAGCGGCGGAGAGTACAATGAGCAGTTCTTC
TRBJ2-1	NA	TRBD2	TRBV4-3	CASSQPSGTSGVNEQFF	TGCGCCAGCAGCCAACCATCCGGGACTAGCGGGGTCAATGAGCAGTTCTTC
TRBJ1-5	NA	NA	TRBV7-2	CASSQGQYSNQPQHF	TGTGCCAGCAGCCAAGGACAGTATAGCAATCAGCCCCAGCATTTT
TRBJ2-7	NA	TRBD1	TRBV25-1	CASSDPGQGSYEQYF	TGTGCCAGCAGTGACCCAGGACAGGGTTCCTACGAGCAGTACTTC
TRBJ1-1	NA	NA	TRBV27	CASSFGVGSEAFF	TGTGCCAGCAGTTTCGGAGTAGGATCTGAAGCTTTCTTT
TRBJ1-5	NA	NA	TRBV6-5	CASRRARNQPQHF	TGTGCCAGCAGGAGGGCCCGCAATCAGCCCCAGCATTTT
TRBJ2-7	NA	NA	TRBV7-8	CASSPRYQTRVGLHEQYF	TGTGCCAGCAGCCCACGATACCAAACGCGGGTCGGACTTCACGAGCAGTACTTC
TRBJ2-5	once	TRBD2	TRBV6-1	CASSEEKALAGQETQYF	TGTGCCAGCAGTGAAGAAAAGGCTTTAGCGGGACAAGAGACCCAGTACTTC
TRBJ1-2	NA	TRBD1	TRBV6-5	CATQGEVGYGYTF	TGTGCCACTCAGGGGGAGGTGGGCTATGGCTACACCTTC
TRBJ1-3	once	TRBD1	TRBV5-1	CASREGTGAGNTIYF	TGCGCCAGCAGGGAGGGGACAGGGGCTGGAAACACCATATATTTT